This is a list of T cell receptor beta chains from one sample in a study of T cells in Graves' hyperthyroidism and ophthalmopathy. TCRdb independently ran MiXCR on the multiplex PCR reads; one entry per CDR3 protein. Of more than 500,000 distinct CDR3 sequences in the sample, roughly 15% were seen once. The sample taken for sequencing was blood. The receptors derive from a woman in her 30s with Graves' hyperthyroidism. The CDR3 runs from the conserved cysteine through the conserved F or W. The D gene is left open where the match is weak. Some rows have no size entry. The others give once, few or many, or a class for an expanded clone.

V gene	D gene	J gene	clone size	CDR3 protein	CDR3 DNA
TRBV24-1	-	TRBJ2-1	few	CATSERGNSLYEQFF	TGTGCCACCAGTGAGAGGGGAAATAGTTTATATGAGCAGTTCTTC
TRBV12-3/TRBV12-4	TRBD2	TRBJ2-3	-	CASSLIAGGDTQYF	TGTGCCAGCAGTTTAATAGCGGGAGGTGATACGCAGTATTTT
TRBV6-1	-	TRBJ1-6	-	CASRTDGNESPLHF	TGTGCCAGCAGGACAGACGGAAACGAGTCACCCCTCCACTTT
TRBV7-9	TRBD2	TRBJ2-3	many	CASSHPTSGASTDTQYF	TGTGCCAGCAGCCACCCCACTAGCGGGGCTAGCACAGATACGCAGTATTTT
TRBV7-8	TRBD2	TRBJ2-1	many	CASSSGLAGGGEQFF	TGTGCCAGCAGCTCCGGACTAGCGGGAGGAGGTGAGCAGTTCTTC
TRBV15	-	TRBJ1-3	many	CATSRGGSGNTIYF	TGTGCCACCAGCAGAGGTGGCTCTGGAAACACCATATATTTT
TRBV11-2	-	TRBJ2-7	many	CASSLEPSASYEQYF	TGTGCCAGCAGCTTAGAGCCTAGCGCTTCCTACGAGCAGTACTTC
TRBV7-2	TRBD2	TRBJ2-7	-	CASSLKGLAGGDEQYF	TGTGCCAGCAGCTTAAAGGGACTAGCGGGAGGGGACGAGCAGTACTTC
TRBV4-2	TRBD2	TRBJ2-7	-	CASSLGGITDEQYF	TGTGCCAGCAGCTTGGGAGGGATTACCGACGAGCAGTACTTC
TRBV20-1	TRBD2	TRBJ2-7	-	CSARTSGSIWDEQYF	TGCAGTGCCCGGACTAGCGGGAGTATCTGGGACGAGCAGTACTTC
TRBV30	-	TRBJ2-2	many	CAWRVTGAGGELFF	TGTGCCTGGAGAGTGACGGGGGCTGGCGGGGAGCTGTTTTTT
TRBV30	-	TRBJ2-7	few	CASDKNYEQYF	TGTGCCTCGGACAAAAACTACGAGCAGTACTTC
TRBV28	-	TRBJ2-3	many	CASSFPTPDTQYF	TGTGCCAGCAGTTTTCCTACCCCAGATACGCAGTATTTT
TRBV2	TRBD1	TRBJ1-5	many	CASRRQGGNNQPQHF	TGTGCCAGCAGGAGACAGGGAGGGAACAATCAGCCCCAGCATTTT
TRBV30	-	TRBJ2-7	many	CAWSGKGVGAGIYEQYF	TGTGCCTGGAGTGGGAAGGGTGTGGGGGCCGGAATCTACGAGCAGTACTTC
TRBV3-1	TRBD1	TRBJ1-1	many	CASSLTGGLRTDTEAFF	TGTGCCAGCAGCCTGACAGGGGGTCTAAGGACGGACACTGAAGCTTTCTTT
TRBV7-9	-	TRBJ2-3	-	CASSLARRGVDTQYF	TGTGCCAGCAGCTTAGCGCGGAGGGGGGTGGATACGCAGTATTTT
TRBV5-1	-	TRBJ2-4	few	CASSSDMAGNIQYF	TGCGCCAGCAGCTCGGACATGGCGGGAAACATTCAGTACTTC
TRBV7-2	-	TRBJ2-3	-	CASSLAPAGNTDTQYF	TGTGCCAGCAGCTTAGCGCCGGCAGGTAACACAGATACGCAGTATTTT
TRBV28	TRBD2	TRBJ2-3	many	CASSPIGRQSGRGSDTQYF	TGTGCCAGCAGTCCCATAGGGAGACAGAGCGGGAGGGGGAGTGATACGCAGTATTTT
TRBV6-1	-	TRBJ2-2	few	CASSFQGRDGELFF	TGTGCCAGCAGCTTTCAGGGGAGGGACGGGGAGCTGTTTTTT
TRBV6-2/TRBV6-3	-	TRBJ1-6	many	CASSYSGAPLHF	TGTGCCAGCAGTTACTCCGGGGCACCCCTCCACTTT
TRBV5-1	-	TRBJ1-4	many	CASTRTPANEKLFF	TGCGCCAGCACCCGGACACCCGCTAATGAAAAACTGTTTTTT
TRBV6-2/TRBV6-3	-	TRBJ2-5	many	CASSYQPETQYF	TGTGCCAGCAGTTACCAACCAGAGACCCAGTACTTC
TRBV18	TRBD1	TRBJ1-4	-	CASSHRGLGEKLFF	TGTGCCAGCTCCCACAGGGGGCTCGGCGAAAAACTGTTTTTT
TRBV11-3	TRBD1	TRBJ1-2	many	CASSPDREWNYGYTF	TGTGCCAGCAGCCCAGACAGGGAATGGAACTATGGCTACACCTTC
TRBV7-9	-	TRBJ1-6	-	CASSLEGADNSPLHF	TGTGCCAGCAGCTTAGAAGGGGCAGACAATTCACCCCTCCACTTT
TRBV13	TRBD2	TRBJ2-2	many	CASSRRPGLAGVTGELFF	TGTGCCAGCAGCCGTCGTCCGGGACTAGCGGGAGTCACCGGGGAGCTGTTTTTT
TRBV24-1	TRBD1	TRBJ1-5	few	CATGGVSGGRNQPQHF	TGTGCCACAGGGGGCGTATCGGGGGGACGCAATCAGCCCCAGCATTTT
TRBV10-1	TRBD2	TRBJ2-5	few	CASSESVLDGGRLNAIAFQETQYF	TGCGCCAGCAGTGAGTCGGTTTTGGACGGCGGGAGGTTGAACGCGATTGCCTTTCAAGAGACCCAGTACTTC
TRBV27	-	TRBJ2-7	few	CASSLFTTGGEQYF	TGTGCCAGCAGTTTATTTACGACTGGCGGTGAGCAGTACTTC
TRBV15	-	TRBJ2-3	many	CATSRTLGEEDTQYF	TGTGCCACCAGCAGGACCTTAGGGGAGGAAGATACGCAGTATTTT
TRBV27	TRBD1	TRBJ1-1	many	CASSPGTGVTEAFF	TGTGCCAGCAGCCCCGGGACAGGGGTCACTGAAGCTTTCTTT
TRBV7-2	-	TRBJ1-1	-	CASSKNHRYTEAFF	TGTGCCAGCAGCAAAAATCACAGGTACACTGAAGCTTTCTTT
TRBV6-4	TRBD1	TRBJ1-5	-	CASSEGTGGDQPQHF	TGTGCCAGCAGTGAGGGGACAGGGGGCGATCAGCCCCAGCATTTT
TRBV19	-	TRBJ1-3	few	CASQTRRRSSGNTIYF	TGTGCCAGTCAGACCAGGAGACGAAGCTCTGGAAACACCATATATTTT
TRBV4-1	-	TRBJ2-3	many	CASSQDPGVADTQYF	TGCGCCAGCAGCCAAGATCCCGGGGTTGCGGATACGCAGTATTTT
TRBV13	TRBD1	TRBJ2-7	many	CASSSPSGTEDYEQYF	TGTGCCAGCAGCTCCCCCTCCGGGACAGAAGATTACGAGCAGTACTTC
TRBV2	TRBD2	TRBJ2-2	many	CASSERTSNTGELFF	TGTGCCAGCAGTGAAAGGACTAGCAACACCGGGGAGCTGTTTTTT
TRBV18	-	TRBJ2-1	-	CASSPRVSSYNEQFF	TGTGCCAGCTCACCAAGGGTCAGCTCCTACAATGAGCAGTTCTTC
TRBV2	-	TRBJ1-2	many	CASIEELNYGYTF	TGTGCCAGCATTGAAGAGCTTAACTATGGCTACACCTTC
TRBV29-1	-	TRBJ2-6	few	CSVQHNTGANVLTF	TGCAGCGTTCAACACAACACTGGGGCCAACGTCCTGACTTTC
TRBV18	-	TRBJ1-1	many	CASSPGHRGGTEAFF	TGTGCCAGCTCACCCGGACACCGAGGAGGCACTGAAGCTTTCTTT